This is a list of T cell receptor beta chains from one sample in a study of patients and donors after allogeneic stem cell transplantation. From the RT-PCR reads, TCRdb called clonotypes with MiXCR, one entry per CDR3 protein. The sample holds 150,000 to 250,000 distinct CDR3 sequences, 40% to 45% seen once. The material sequenced was blood, either unsorted or a sorted T cell fraction (not recorded which). The source is a human donor who was either an allogeneic HSCT recipient or a stem cell or donor lymphocyte infusion donor (not recorded which). It is not recorded whose cells these are; they may come from a transplant donor. The CDR3 runs from the conserved cysteine through the conserved F or W. D genes are given only for firm matches. The size field is filled for only some rows; it gives once, few, many or a size class.

J gene | D gene | clone size | V gene | CDR3 DNA | CDR3 protein
TRBJ1-5 | . | . | TRBV4-2 | TGTGCCAGCAGGAGTGGCAATCAGCCCCAGCATTTT | CASRSGNQPQHF
TRBJ1-1 | . | few | TRBV9 | TGTGCCAGCAGCGCCGGGGGACTCCAAGCTTTCTTT | CASSAGGLQAFF
TRBJ2-2 | . | . | TRBV6-5 | TGTGCCAGCAGTTATGAGACCGGGGAGCTGTTTTTT | CASSYETGELFF
TRBJ1-1 | . | few | TRBV7-2 | TGTGCCAGCGTCTACGACAGGCACACTGAAGCTTTCTTT | CASVYDRHTEAFF
TRBJ1-1 | . | few | TRBV2 | TGTGCCAACTTACAGGGACCGAACACTGAAGCTTTCTTT | CANLQGPNTEAFF
TRBJ1-4 | TRBD1 | . | TRBV6-5 | TGTGCCAGCAGTAAACAGGGGAGGAGTGAAAAACTGTTTTTT | CASSKQGRSEKLFF
TRBJ2-1 | . | . | TRBV28 | TGTGCCAGCAGTTTATCCTTCAGGGAGCAGTTCTTC | CASSLSFREQFF
TRBJ2-1 | . | . | TRBV5-1 | TGCGCCAGCAAACTAGAGCCTACCTACAATGAGCAGTTCTTC | CASKLEPTYNEQFF
TRBJ1-4 | . | . | TRBV15 | TGTGCCACCAGCAGAGGGATGAATGAAAAACTGTTTTTT | CATSRGMNEKLFF
TRBJ2-3 | TRBD1 | . | TRBV7-2 | TGTGCCAGCAGCTTCTTCCAGGGGGAGACGCAGTATTTT | CASSFFQGETQYF
TRBJ1-1 | . | few | TRBV5-5 | TGTGCCAGCAGCTTGGGCTGGGTCACTGAAGCTTTCTTT | CASSLGWVTEAFF
TRBJ1-1 | . | . | TRBV29-1 | TGCAGCGTTGAAGACCTCCCGAACACTGAAGCTTTCTTT | CSVEDLPNTEAFF
TRBJ1-6 | . | . | TRBV18 | TGTGCCAGCTCACCAATTGGGCACACCTACCTTTCACCCCTCCACTTT | CASSPIGHTYLSPLHF
TRBJ1-1 | . | . | TRBV11-3 | TGTGCCAGCAGCTTAGGATCCGGTCACACTGAAGCTTTCTTT | CASSLGSGHTEAFF
TRBJ1-1 | TRBD1 | . | TRBV6-5 | TGTGCCAGCAGTTACTCTACAGGGGTACATACTGAAGCTTTCTTT | CASSYSTGVHTEAFF
TRBJ2-1 | TRBD2 | . | TRBV19 | TGTGCCAGTAGCGACTTAGCGGGAGCATACAATGAGCAGTTCTTC | CASSDLAGAYNEQFF
TRBJ2-3 | TRBD2 | . | TRBV12-3/TRBV12-4 | TGTGCCAGCAGTCGTAGCGGGGCTAGCACAGATACGCAGTATTTT | CASSRSGASTDTQYF
TRBJ2-3 | . | . | TRBV7-6 | TGTGCCAGCAGCCATACACTTCGGCCATTTGGCACAGATACGCAGTATTTT | CASSHTLRPFGTDTQYF
TRBJ2-3 | TRBD1 | . | TRBV20-1 | TGCAGTTTTCCGGGACAGCCCACAGATACGCAGTATTTT | CSFPGQPTDTQYF
TRBJ2-1 | . | few | TRBV7-2 | TGTGCCAGCAGCTTAGACCGGGTTTCCTACAATGAGCAGTTCTTC | CASSLDRVSYNEQFF
TRBJ2-2 | TRBD2 | . | TRBV7-2 | TGTGCCAGCAGCTCCCGGGGAGGGTGGGACACCGGGGAGCTGTTTTTT | CASSSRGGWDTGELFF
TRBJ2-7 | . | . | TRBV4-2 | TGTGCCAGCAGCCCTCCCGGACTAGGGGGCGAGCAGTACTTC | CASSPPGLGGEQYF
TRBJ2-7 | . | . | TRBV5-1 | TGCGCCAGCAGCTTCAGGCCCGGGACCCCGGGCGAGCAGTACTTC | CASSFRPGTPGEQYF
TRBJ1-5 | . | . | TRBV4-3 | TGCGCCAGCAGCCAAGATCGGGGGGCCAATCAGCCCCAGCATTTT | CASSQDRGANQPQHF
TRBJ2-7 | . | . | TRBV5-1 | TGCGCCAGCCGACACATCGGCTCCTACGAGCAGTACTTC | CASRHIGSYEQYF
TRBJ1-6 | . | many | TRBV12-3/TRBV12-4 | TGTGCCAGCAGTTTAGAACCTTATAATTCACCCCTCCACTTT | CASSLEPYNSPLHF
TRBJ1-2 | TRBD1 | few | TRBV2 | TGTGCCAGCATTCAGGGGGCGTCTGGCTACACCTTC | CASIQGASGYTF
TRBJ2-7 | . | . | TRBV28 | TGTGCCAGCAGTTTCCCTCCCCATATTCCCTTAGCCTCCTACGAGCAGTACTTC | CASSFPPHIPLASYEQYF
TRBJ1-1 | . | . | TRBV7-2 | TGTGCCAGCAGCTTATACAGGGCTGAGAGCACTGAAGCTTTCTTT | CASSLYRAESTEAFF
TRBJ2-7 | . | . | TRBV4-3 | TGCGCCAGCAGCCAAGAACAGGACTCTACCTCCTACGAGCAGTACTTC | CASSQEQDSTSYEQYF
TRBJ2-1 | TRBD1 | few | TRBV29-1 | TGCAGCGGTACCGGGACAGGGGGTTCCAGCTTCTACAATGAGCAGTTCTTC | CSGTGTGGSSFYNEQFF
TRBJ2-1 | . | few | TRBV27 | TGTGCCAGCAGTTTATTCCGGACCGGTGAGCAGTTCTTC | CASSLFRTGEQFF
TRBJ1-1 | . | few | TRBV6-5 | TGTGCCAGCAGTTACTCACCCGGGTGGAACACTGAAGCTTTCTTT | CASSYSPGWNTEAFF
TRBJ2-4 | . | few | TRBV15 | TGTGCCACCAGCAGAGATACTAGTTGGGCCAAAAACATTCAGTACTTC | CATSRDTSWAKNIQYF
TRBJ2-5 | . | . | TRBV6-5 | TGTGCCAGCAGTTACGCCTTACAAGAGACCCAGTACTTC | CASSYALQETQYF
TRBJ1-3 | TRBD1 | many | TRBV10-3 | TGTGCCATCAGACCGGGACAGGGATCTGGAAACACCATATATTTT | CAIRPGQGSGNTIYF
TRBJ2-3 | . | . | TRBV7-2 | TGTGCCAGCAGCAGCCCGATTTTGGATACGCAGTATTTT | CASSSPILDTQYF
TRBJ1-5 | . | . | TRBV4-2 | TGTGCCAGCAGCCAAGATGAGACCGGGATTAGTCAGCCCCAGCATTTT | CASSQDETGISQPQHF
TRBJ1-1 | . | . | TRBV9 | TGTGCCAGCAGCTCCCCGACTCAGGTGAACACTGAAGCTTTCTTT | CASSSPTQVNTEAFF
TRBJ1-2 | TRBD1 | many | TRBV12-3/TRBV12-4 | TGTGCCAGCAGTTCCGACAGGGAAATAGCAAACTATGGCTACACCTTC | CASSSDREIANYGYTF
TRBJ2-7 | TRBD1 | . | TRBV29-1 | TGCAGCGTTGAAGTGCTGGGACAGGAACCCTTTGAGCAGTACTTC | CSVEVLGQEPFEQYF
TRBJ2-4 | TRBD1 | . | TRBV5-1 | TGCGCCAGCAAGCGGGACAGGGGTGACATTCAGTACTTC | CASKRDRGDIQYF
TRBJ2-1 | . | few | TRBV28 | TGTGCCAGCAGTTTTCCGGAGAATGAGCAGTTCTTC | CASSFPENEQFF
TRBJ2-7 | . | . | TRBV18 | TGTGCCAGCTCCCCCGGGGAAGAGCAGTACTTC | CASSPGEEQYF
TRBJ1-4 | . | few | TRBV12-3/TRBV12-4 | TGTGCCAGCAGTTTGGGCCCCGGAGTCACCAATGAAAAACTGTTTTTT | CASSLGPGVTNEKLFF
TRBJ2-1 | TRBD2 | . | TRBV15 | TGTGCCACCAGCAGAGGAGGGGGTAGCGGGACTAATGAGCAGTTCTTC | CATSRGGGSGTNEQFF